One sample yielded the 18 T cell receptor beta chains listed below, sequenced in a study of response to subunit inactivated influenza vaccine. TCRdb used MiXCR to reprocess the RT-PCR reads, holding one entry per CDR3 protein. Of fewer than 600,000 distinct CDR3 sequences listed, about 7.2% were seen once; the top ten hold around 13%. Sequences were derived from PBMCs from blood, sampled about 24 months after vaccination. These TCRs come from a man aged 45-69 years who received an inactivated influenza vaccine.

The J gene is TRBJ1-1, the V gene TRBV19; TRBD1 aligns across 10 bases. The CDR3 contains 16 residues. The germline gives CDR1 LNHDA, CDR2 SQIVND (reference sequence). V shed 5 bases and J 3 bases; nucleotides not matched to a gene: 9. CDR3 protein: CASSPRDRGRDTEAFF. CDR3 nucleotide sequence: TGTGCCAGTAGTCCTCGGGACAGGGGTCGGGACACTGAAGCTTTCTTT.

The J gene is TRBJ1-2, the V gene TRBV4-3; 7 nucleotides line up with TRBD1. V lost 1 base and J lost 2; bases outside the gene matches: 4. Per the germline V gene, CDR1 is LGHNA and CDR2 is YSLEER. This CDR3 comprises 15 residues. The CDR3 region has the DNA TGCGCCAGCAGCCAAGCCTTGGGACAGAACTATGGCTACACCTTC. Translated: CASSQALGQNYGYTF.

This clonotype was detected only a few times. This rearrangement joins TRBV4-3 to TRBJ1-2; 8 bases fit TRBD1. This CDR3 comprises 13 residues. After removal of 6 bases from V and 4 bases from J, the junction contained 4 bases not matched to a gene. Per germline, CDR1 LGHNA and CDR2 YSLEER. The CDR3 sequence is CASRQGVGYGYTF. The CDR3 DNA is TGCGCCAGCAGACAGGGGGTAGGCTATGGCTACACCTTC.

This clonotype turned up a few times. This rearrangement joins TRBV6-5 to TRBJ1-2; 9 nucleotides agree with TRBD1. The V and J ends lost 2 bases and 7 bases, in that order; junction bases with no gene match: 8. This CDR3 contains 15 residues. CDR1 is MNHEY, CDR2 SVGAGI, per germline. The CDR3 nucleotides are TGTGCCAGCAGTTACCCGCCGGGACAGGGAGGTGGCTACACCTTC. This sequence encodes CASSYPPGQGGGYTF.

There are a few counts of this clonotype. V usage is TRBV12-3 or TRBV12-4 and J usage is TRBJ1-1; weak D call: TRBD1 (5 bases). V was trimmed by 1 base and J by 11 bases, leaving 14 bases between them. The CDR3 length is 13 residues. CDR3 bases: TGTGCCAGCAGTTTAGGGGACTTTACTGTGGCTTTCTTT. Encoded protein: CASSLGDFTVAFF.

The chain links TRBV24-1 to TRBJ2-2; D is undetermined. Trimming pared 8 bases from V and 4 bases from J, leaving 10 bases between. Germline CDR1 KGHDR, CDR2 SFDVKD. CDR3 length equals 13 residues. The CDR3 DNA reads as TGTGCCACCACCCCTGGAGCCACCGGGGAGCTGTTTTTT. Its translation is CATTPGATGELFF.

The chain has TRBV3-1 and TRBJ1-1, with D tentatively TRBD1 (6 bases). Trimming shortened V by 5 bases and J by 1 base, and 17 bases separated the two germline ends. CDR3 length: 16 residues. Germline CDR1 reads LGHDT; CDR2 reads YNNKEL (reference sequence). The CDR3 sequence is CASSSQGIKRNTEAFF. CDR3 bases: TGTGCCAGCAGCTCACAGGGAATCAAGAGGAACACTGAAGCTTTCTTT.

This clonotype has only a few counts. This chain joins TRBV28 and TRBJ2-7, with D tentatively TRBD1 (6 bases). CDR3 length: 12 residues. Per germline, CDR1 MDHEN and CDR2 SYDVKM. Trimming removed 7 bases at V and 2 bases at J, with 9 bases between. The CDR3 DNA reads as TGTGCCAGCACTCGGGACACCTACGAGCAGTACTTC. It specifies CASTRDTYEQYF.

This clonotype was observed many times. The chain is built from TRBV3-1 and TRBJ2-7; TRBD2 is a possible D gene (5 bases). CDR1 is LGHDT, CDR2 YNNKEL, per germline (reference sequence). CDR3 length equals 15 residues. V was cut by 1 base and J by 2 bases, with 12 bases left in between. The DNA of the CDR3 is TGTGCCAGCAGCCAAGGGGGAGATGGCCCCTACGAGCAGTACTTC. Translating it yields CASSQGGDGPYEQYF.

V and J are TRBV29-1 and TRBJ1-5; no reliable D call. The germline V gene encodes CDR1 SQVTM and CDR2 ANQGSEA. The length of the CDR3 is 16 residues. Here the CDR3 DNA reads TGCAGTGCCACCCACCCTGGAGGTCGTAGCAATCAGCCCCAGCATTTT. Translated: CSATHPGGRSNQPQHF.

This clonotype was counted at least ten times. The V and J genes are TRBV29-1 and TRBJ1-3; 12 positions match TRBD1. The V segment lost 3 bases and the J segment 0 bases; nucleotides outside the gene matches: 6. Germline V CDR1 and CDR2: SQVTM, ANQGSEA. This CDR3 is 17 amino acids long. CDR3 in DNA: TGCAGCGTTGAGGGACAGGGGGCCCGAAGCTCTGGAAACACCATATATTTT. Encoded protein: CSVEGQGARSSGNTIYF.

The CDR3 nucleotides are TGTGCCAGCAGCCCCAATGGCGTCTACAATGAGCAGTTCTTC. Its translation: CASSPNGVYNEQFF. The V and J genes are TRBV7-7 and TRBJ2-1, with D unresolved. Germline-derived CDR1 and CDR2 are SSHAT and FNYEAQ (reference sequence). The CDR3 runs to 14 residues. V shed 5 bases and J shed 3 bases, with 11 bases lying between them.

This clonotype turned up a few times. The CDR3 reads CASSLVWQGSHEQYF. The DNA of the CDR3 is TGTGCCAGCAGCTTAGTTTGGCAGGGCAGCCACGAGCAGTACTTC. The V call is TRBV7-8, the J call TRBJ2-7, with a possible D match to TRBD1 (5 bases). Germline CDR1 SGHVS, CDR2 FQNEAQ. Between the trimmed V and J ends, which lost 1 base and 5 bases, there was a span of 15 bases. This CDR3 comprises 15 residues.

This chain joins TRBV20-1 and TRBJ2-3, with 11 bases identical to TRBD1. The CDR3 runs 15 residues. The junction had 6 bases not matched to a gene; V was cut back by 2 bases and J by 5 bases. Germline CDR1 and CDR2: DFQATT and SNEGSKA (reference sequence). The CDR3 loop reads CSARRTGGGLDTQYF. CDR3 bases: TGCAGTGCTAGAAGGACAGGGGGCGGCCTAGATACGCAGTATTTT.

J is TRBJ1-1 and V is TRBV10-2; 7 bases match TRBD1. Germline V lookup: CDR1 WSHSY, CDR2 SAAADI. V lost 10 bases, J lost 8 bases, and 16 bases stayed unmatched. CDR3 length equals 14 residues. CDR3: CATTPYRGLGEAFF. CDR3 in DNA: TGCGCCACTACCCCCTACAGGGGCCTGGGGGAAGCTTTCTTT.

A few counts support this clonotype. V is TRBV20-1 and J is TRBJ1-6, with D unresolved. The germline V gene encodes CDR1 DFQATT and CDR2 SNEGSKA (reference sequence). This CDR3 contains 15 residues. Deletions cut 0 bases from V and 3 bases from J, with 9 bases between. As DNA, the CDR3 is TGCAGTGCTAGAGATCCCAGCGGCTATAATTCACCCCTCCACTTT. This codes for CSARDPSGYNSPLHF.

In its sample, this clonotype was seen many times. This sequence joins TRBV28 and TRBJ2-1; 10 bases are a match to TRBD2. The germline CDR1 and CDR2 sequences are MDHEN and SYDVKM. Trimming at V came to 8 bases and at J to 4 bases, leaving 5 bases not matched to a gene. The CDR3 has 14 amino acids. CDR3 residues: CASLAGGRYNEQFF. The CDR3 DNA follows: TGTGCCAGCTTAGCGGGAGGCAGATACAATGAGCAGTTCTTC.

Written as DNA, the CDR3 is TGTGCCAGCAGCTCGACAGGGGGTATCTCTGGAAACACCATATATTTT. It translates to CASSSTGGISGNTIYF. The rearrangement joins TRBV7-6 to TRBJ1-3; 9 nucleotides align to TRBD1. Trimming took 4 bases from V and 0 from J; bases not matched to a gene: 4. The CDR3 has 16 residues. Per the germline V gene, CDR1 is SGHVS and CDR2 is FNYEAQ.